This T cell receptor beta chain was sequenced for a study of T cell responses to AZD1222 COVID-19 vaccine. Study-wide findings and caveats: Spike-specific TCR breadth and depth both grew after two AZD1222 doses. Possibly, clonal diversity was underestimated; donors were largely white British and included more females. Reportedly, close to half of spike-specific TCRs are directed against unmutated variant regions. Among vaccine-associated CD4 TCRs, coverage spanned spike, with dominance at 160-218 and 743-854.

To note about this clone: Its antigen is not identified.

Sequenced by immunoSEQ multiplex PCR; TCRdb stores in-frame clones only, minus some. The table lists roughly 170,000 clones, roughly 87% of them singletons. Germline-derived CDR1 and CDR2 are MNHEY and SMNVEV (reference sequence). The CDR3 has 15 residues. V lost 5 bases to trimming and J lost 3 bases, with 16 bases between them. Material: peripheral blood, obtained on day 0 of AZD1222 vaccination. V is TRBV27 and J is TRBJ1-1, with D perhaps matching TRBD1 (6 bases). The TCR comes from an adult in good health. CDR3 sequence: CASSEVGGTDTEAFF. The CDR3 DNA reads TGTGCCAGCAGTGAGGTAGGGGGGACCGACACTGAAGCTTTCTTT.